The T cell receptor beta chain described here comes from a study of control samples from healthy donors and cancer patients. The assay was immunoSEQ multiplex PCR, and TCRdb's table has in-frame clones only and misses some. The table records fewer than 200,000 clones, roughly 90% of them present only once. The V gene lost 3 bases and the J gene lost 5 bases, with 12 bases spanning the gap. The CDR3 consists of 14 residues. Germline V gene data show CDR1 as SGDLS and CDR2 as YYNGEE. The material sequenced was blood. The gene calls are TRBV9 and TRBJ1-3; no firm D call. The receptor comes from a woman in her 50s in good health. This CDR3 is CASSGDDRRNTIYF. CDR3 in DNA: TGTGCCAGCAGCGGAGACGATCGAAGAAACACCATATATTTT. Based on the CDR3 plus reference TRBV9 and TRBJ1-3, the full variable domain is DSGVTQTPKHLITATGQRVTLRCSPRSGDLSVYWYQQSLDQGLQFLIQYYNGEERAKGNILERFSAQQFPDLHSELNLSSLELGDSALYFCASSGDDRRNTIYFGEGSWLTVV.